These T cell receptor beta chains were read from a single sample in a study of blood T cell repertoires in COVID-19. The table came from immunoSEQ multiplex PCR; TCRdb's copy has only in-frame clones and leaves some out. The sample lists about 200,000 clones, 80% occurring once. What was sequenced was peripheral blood. The receptors were gathered from a woman in her 70s with acute or convalescent COVID-19. Each CDR3 is given without its conserved first and last residue.

v_call: TRBV5-1; cdr3_aa: ASSGSDWTGELF
v_call: TRBV28; cdr3_aa: ASRSWRAYQETQY
v_call: TRBV10-3; cdr3_aa: AISEADGYT
v_call: TRBV9; cdr3_aa: ASSAGGQINSPLH
v_call: TRBV5-5; cdr3_aa: ASSLGAGPQPQH
v_call: TRBV7-9; cdr3_aa: ASSLAGEQY
v_call: TRBV10-3; cdr3_aa: AISESRTGSYEQY
v_call: TRBV9; cdr3_aa: ASSVDAPGDYEQY
v_call: TRBV5-1; cdr3_aa: ASSLGQGGRQETQY
v_call: TRBV2; cdr3_aa: ASRSDRAVGELF
v_call: TRBV12-3/TRBV12-4; cdr3_aa: ASREGPDYEQY
v_call: TRBV29-1; cdr3_aa: SVAGSRDQPQH
v_call: TRBV6-2/TRBV6-3; cdr3_aa: ASSTSVGYNEQF
v_call: TRBV7-2; cdr3_aa: ASSLRTLNEQF
v_call: TRBV6-5; cdr3_aa: ASSQPGSSTEAF
v_call: TRBV6-2/TRBV6-3; cdr3_aa: ASSRTLAGEDSEQF
v_call: TRBV5-6; cdr3_aa: ASSLVGQVVYGYT
v_call: TRBV7-2; cdr3_aa: ASSPPSGDTQY
v_call: TRBV6-5; cdr3_aa: ASSLTSGYNEQF
v_call: TRBV19; cdr3_aa: ATKGLAATAEQF
v_call: TRBV5-1; cdr3_aa: ASSIPGGAGDTGELF
v_call: TRBV12-3/TRBV12-4; cdr3_aa: ASSLAGDNIQY
v_call: TRBV11-2; cdr3_aa: ASSVDRGGYT
v_call: TRBV5-1; cdr3_aa: ASAGTDTQY
v_call: TRBV24-1; cdr3_aa: ATSDQTGAGDEQF
v_call: TRBV18; cdr3_aa: ASSPTPNTEAF
v_call: TRBV28; cdr3_aa: ASRHSSGRETQY
v_call: TRBV20-1; cdr3_aa: SASSSGRAWGETQY
v_call: TRBV19; cdr3_aa: ATLGLPPPYGYT
v_call: TRBV11-2; cdr3_aa: ASSPRLAVGYNEQF
v_call: TRBV12-5; cdr3_aa: ASGLSPSGARGNTIY
v_call: TRBV19; cdr3_aa: ASSMYTNYGYT
v_call: TRBV6-6; cdr3_aa: ASSRGLAGGLVEQY
v_call: TRBV5-1; cdr3_aa: ASSAGTGGPSGANVLT
v_call: TRBV30; cdr3_aa: ALRRQGSYTEAF
v_call: TRBV2; cdr3_aa: ASSTGTGGGYT
v_call: TRBV5-6; cdr3_aa: ASSLAGASGELF
v_call: TRBV7-3; cdr3_aa: ASSLHLANTDTQY
v_call: TRBV11-3; cdr3_aa: ASSLGGGDNEQF
v_call: TRBV24-1; cdr3_aa: ATSDLGTGRDGYT
v_call: TRBV2; cdr3_aa: ASSKQPRRGSRETQY
v_call: TRBV7-9; cdr3_aa: ASSLPLIAGTQY
v_call: TRBV7-8; cdr3_aa: ASSLFQTVTNNQPQH
v_call: TRBV7-6; cdr3_aa: ASSLYASGVSNEQF
v_call: TRBV19; cdr3_aa: ASRPRSRGNSNQPQH
v_call: TRBV7-3; cdr3_aa: ASSMTGGSGNTIY
v_call: TRBV19; cdr3_aa: ASSGGQGASDLYFSNQPQH
v_call: TRBV18; cdr3_aa: ASSLPGGRSTEAF
v_call: TRBV29-1; cdr3_aa: SVDGQVNFGYT
v_call: TRBV3-1/TRBV3-2; cdr3_aa: ASSQWDKTYEQF
v_call: TRBV4-2; cdr3_aa: ASSQETGSSYNEQF
v_call: TRBV7-2; cdr3_aa: ASSLLGTANEKLF
v_call: TRBV3-1/TRBV3-2; cdr3_aa: ASSLAGVTGELF
v_call: TRBV2; cdr3_aa: ASTESTGRSYEQY
v_call: TRBV28; cdr3_aa: AVRPPGQGADEQY
v_call: TRBV3-1/TRBV3-2; cdr3_aa: ASSTTGTASPLH
v_call: TRBV30; cdr3_aa: AWMRQPNTEAF
v_call: TRBV11-3; cdr3_aa: ASSSLAGGAYEQY